This is a list of T cell receptor beta chains from one sample in a study of regulatory T cells in long-lasting Graves disease. TCRdb reanalysed the multiplex PCR reads using MiXCR and keeps one entry per CDR3 protein. The sample includes about 450,000 distinct CDR3 sequences, about a sixth of them seen just once. This sample also appeared in a second study, on T cells in Graves' hyperthyroidism and ophthalmopathy.

The specimen was peripheral blood mononuclear cells (PBMCs), collected at new diagnosis, from a patient treated with antithyroid drugs. These receptors came from a woman in her thirties with Graves disease. CDR3s leave out the opening cysteine and the closing phenylalanine or tryptophan. Rows give clone size only sometimes, using once, few, many, or a class for an expanded clone.

cdr3_length	clone_size	v_call	j_call	cdr3_aa
14	many	TRBV27	TRBJ2-2	ASSLEGTTNTGELF
11	many	TRBV14	TRBJ2-2	ASSQLYVGELF
14	many	TRBV29-1	TRBJ1-1	SMHSDTERWNTEAF
12	many	TRBV12-3/TRBV12-4	TRBJ2-1	ASRAGAVSYEQF
13	many	TRBV12-3/TRBV12-4	TRBJ2-2	ASSTGLVNTGELF
12	many	TRBV19	TRBJ2-5	ASSRTGQGETQY
12	many	TRBV7-2	TRBJ2-1	ASSLTHLDIEQF
12	many	TRBV6-2/TRBV6-3	TRBJ2-5	ASSSLGLEETQY
14	NA	TRBV4-3	TRBJ2-2	ASSQGRASLIGELF
15	NA	TRBV3-1	TRBJ1-2	ASSQDGRGSTYYGYT
14	NA	TRBV5-1	TRBJ2-1	ASSVRTSGVVNEQF
12	NA	TRBV4-3	TRBJ2-2	ASGLAADTGELF
14	many	TRBV20-1	TRBJ1-6	SAIRGTGVWNSPLH
13	NA	TRBV4-1	TRBJ1-5	ASSRQLQGGQPQH
13	many	TRBV5-1	TRBJ1-3	ASSLGQGTGNTIY
15	NA	TRBV24-1	TRBJ2-2	ATSDEGGRARTGELF
12	NA	TRBV25-1	TRBJ2-5	ASSAQVLRETQY
14	many	TRBV5-1	TRBJ2-1	ASSLVGLATYNEQF
13	NA	TRBV7-2	TRBJ2-7	ASSFTRDRLNEQY
14	many	TRBV6-1	TRBJ1-5	ASAGPAGRNNQPQH
15	few	TRBV28	TRBJ2-5	ASSLVAGGPSLETQY